The 31 T cell receptor beta chains given below trace back to one sample, sequenced in a study of OX40 agonist ivuxolimab in advanced cancers. Some clones are missing from TCRdb's copy, which holds only in-frame ones; the method was immunoSEQ multiplex PCR. The sample comprises about 58,000 clones, roughly 83% of which are singletons, and approximately 2.8% rests with the top ten. The sample in question was CD4+ or CD8+ T cells sorted from blood, obtained in a trial of the OX40 agonist ivuxolimab. All receptors come from an adult with an advanced solid tumor such as melanoma, head and neck, liver or kidney cancer.

V is TRBV7-3 and J is TRBJ2-7, with D perhaps TRBD1 (5 bases). Trimming took 1 base from V and 5 from J, leaving 9 bases between them. Germline CDR1 SGHTA, CDR2 FQGTGA. This CDR3 comprises 13 residues. The CDR3 DNA reads TGTGCCAGCAGCTTAAATCAGGGAAACGAGCAGTACTTC. Translated, it gives CASSLNQGNEQYF.

This clone was seen a handful of times. The V call is TRBV6-4, the J call TRBJ2-2; D remains unclear. Between the trimmed V and J ends, which lost 9 bases and 6 bases, there was a span of 17 bases. Germline CDR1 and CDR2: MRHNA and SNTAGT. The CDR3 has 14 residues. The CDR3 reads CASKDEEDSGELFF. In nucleotides, the CDR3 is TGTGCCAGTAAGGACGAGGAAGATTCCGGGGAGCTGTTTTTT.

The rearrangement uses TRBV30 and TRBJ1-2, with D perhaps matching TRBD1 (6 bases). V gave up 3 bases and J gave up 5 bases, with 13 bases separating them. In germline, CDR1 is GTSNPN, CDR2 SVGIG (reference sequence). The CDR3 sequence is 13 residues long. The CDR3 region is CAWSQQTGYGYTF. The CDR3 DNA sequence: TGTGCCTGGAGCCAACAAACAGGGTATGGCTACACCTTC.

The CDR3 sequence is CASTPGSSYNSPLHF. CDR3 nucleotides: TGTGCCAGTACCCCCGGGAGCTCCTATAATTCACCCCTCCACTTT. The J gene is TRBJ1-6, the V gene TRBV19, with no clear D. CDR1 is LNHDA and CDR2 is SQIVND in the germline V gene (reference sequence). The CDR3 has 15 amino acids. Between the trimmed V and J ends, which lost 7 bases and 0 bases, there was a span of 10 bases.

The J gene is TRBJ2-5, the V gene TRBV18; D gene ambiguous. Germline assignment: CDR1 KGHSH and CDR2 LQKENI. The CDR3 covers 13 residues. With 3 bases removed from V and 5 bases from J, the gap between germline ends came to 10 bases. CDR3 in amino acids: CASSPGIDETQYF. Here the CDR3 DNA reads TGTGCCAGCTCACCGGGGATTGATGAGACCCAGTACTTC.

This clone was seen just once. The CDR3 protein is CASSFQQGSEWPQHF. CDR3 coding DNA: TGTGCCAGCAGCTTTCAACAGGGATCCGAGTGGCCCCAGCATTTT. The rearrangement uses TRBV11-2 and TRBJ1-5; maybe TRBD1 (6 bases). The CDR3 contains 15 residues. With 3 bases removed from V and 9 bases from J, the gap between germline ends came to 18 bases. Germline V gene lookup returns CDR1 SGHAT and CDR2 FQNNGV.

This chain connects TRBV28 to TRBJ1-1; possible D gene TRBD1, 6 bases. The CDR3 has 16 amino acids. The germline V gene has CDR1 MDHEN and CDR2 SYDVKM. V lost 7 bases and J lost 1, with 19 bases in between. The CDR3 loop reads CASILGGAPKNTEAFF. CDR3 in DNA: TGTGCCAGCATCCTTGGGGGGGCGCCGAAGAACACTGAAGCTTTCTTT.

In its sample, this clone was seen once. The chain carries TRBV6-1 and TRBJ1-2; the D gene is possibly TRBD1 (5 bases). Per the germline V gene, CDR1 is MNHNS and CDR2 is SASEGT. Deletions cut 2 bases from V and 3 bases from J, with 10 bases between. CDR3 length equals 14 residues. CDR3 residues: CASSESGTDYGYTF. CDR3 in DNA: TGTGCCAGCAGTGAATCAGGGACTGACTATGGCTACACCTTC.

This sequence joins TRBV4-3 and TRBJ1-2, with 7 bases lining up with TRBD1. After removal of 0 bases from V and 12 bases from J, the junction contained 13 bases not matched to a gene. Per the germline V gene, CDR1 is LGHNA and CDR2 is YSLEER. This CDR3 region has 15 residues. CDR3 DNA sequence: TGCGCCAGCAGCCAAGACCAAGCGAAAACAGGGGACAACACCTTC. It translates to CASSQDQAKTGDNTF.

The rearrangement uses TRBV7-2 and TRBJ2-7, with TRBD1 matching 7 bases. CDR3 size: 16 residues. Germline CDR1 is SGHTA and CDR2 is FQGNSA. With V trimmed by 0 bases and J by 3 bases, 8 bases remained unmatched. The chain's CDR3 is CASSLAAGGSSYEQYF. The CDR3 region has the DNA TGTGCCAGCAGCTTAGCCGCAGGGGGATCTAGCTACGAGCAGTACTTC.

The chain carries TRBV9 and TRBJ2-2, with TRBD1 matching over 9 bases. V lost 3 bases, J lost 5 bases, and 5 bases stayed unmatched. Per the germline V gene, CDR1 is SGDLS and CDR2 is YYNGEE. The CDR3 spans 15 residues. CDR3 loop: CASSATGTGTGELFF. The CDR3 bases are TGTGCCAGCAGCGCAACCGGGACAGGGACCGGGGAGCTGTTTTTT. The complete variable domain, with remaining parts taken from reference TRBV9 and TRBJ2-2, reads DSGVTQTPKHLITATGQRVTLRCSPRSGDLSVYWYQQSLDQGLQFLIQYYNGEERAKGNILERFSAQQFPDLHSELNLSSLELGDSALYFCASSATGTGTGELFFGEGSRLTVL.

There are a few counts of this clone. The CDR3 protein is CASSIRPGADYGYTF. CDR3 in DNA: TGTGCCAGTAGTATTCGACCAGGTGCGGACTATGGCTACACCTTC. The rearrangement uses TRBV19 and TRBJ1-2; no clear D. Germline V CDR1 and CDR2: LNHDA, SQIVND (reference sequence). The V gene lost 3 bases and the J gene lost 3 bases, with 14 bases spanning the gap. The length of the CDR3 is 15 residues.

V gene TRBV30 combines with J gene TRBJ1-2; D unresolved. Germline V lookup: CDR1 GTSNPN, CDR2 SVGIG (reference sequence). The CDR3 has 13 residues. V was shortened by 5 bases and J by 4 bases, with 14 bases between the two germline ends. The CDR3 coding sequence is TGTGCCTGGGGACGACCTTCTGGCTATGGCTACACCTTC. Amino acids: CAWGRPSGYGYTF.

V is TRBV10-3 and J is TRBJ2-3; D possibly corresponds to TRBD2 (5 bases). The CDR3 consists of 14 residues. V was shortened by 2 bases and J by 1 base, with 7 bases between the two germline ends. Looked up from germline, CDR1 is ENHRY and CDR2 is SYGVKD. CDR3 loop: CAISEGRGTDTQYF. CDR3 nucleotide sequence: TGTGCCATCAGTGAGGGGCGGGGCACAGATACGCAGTATTTT.

This sequence joins TRBV25-1 and TRBJ1-6; weak D call: TRBD1 (5 bases). This CDR3 is 14 amino acids long. Germline CDR1 is MGHDK and CDR2 is SYGVNS. Deletions cut 1 base from V and 7 bases from J, with 8 bases between. CDR3 bases: TGTGCCAGCAGTGAATGGGACCCCAATTCACCCCTCCACTTT. Translating gives CASSEWDPNSPLHF.

V usage is TRBV5-6 and J usage is TRBJ2-7; no definite D call. Per the germline V gene, CDR1 is SGHDT and CDR2 is YYEEEE. The CDR3 extends over 16 amino acids. V was clipped by 4 bases and J by 5 bases, with 22 bases between them. CDR3 protein: CASSLPHEDPRNEQYF. Written as DNA, the CDR3 is TGTGCCAGCAGCCTACCCCACGAGGATCCCAGGAACGAGCAGTACTTC.

The V call is TRBV19, the J call TRBJ2-6; no clear D. CDR1 is LNHDA and CDR2 is SQIVND in the germline V gene (reference sequence). The CDR3 loop spans 18 amino acids. V lost 0 bases and J 0 bases, leaving 12 bases between the germline ends. CDR3 in amino acids: CASSIEGSFVSGANVLTF. DNA of the CDR3: TGTGCCAGTAGTATAGAGGGGTCCTTCGTCTCTGGGGCCAACGTCCTGACTTTC.

The CDR3 protein is CASSQDLLPGTNYGYTF. CDR3 coding DNA: TGCGCCAGCAGCCAAGACCTGTTGCCCGGGACGAATTATGGCTACACCTTC. The rearrangement joins TRBV4-1 to TRBJ1-2, with D maybe TRBD1 (5 bases). The CDR3 runs to 17 residues. Germline lookup yields CDR1 MGHRA and CDR2 YSYEKL. V gave up 0 bases and J gave up 5 bases, with 19 bases separating them.

This clone has only one observation. The V call is TRBV6-1, the J call TRBJ1-3; possibly TRBD1 for D (5 bases). CDR3 length equals 16 residues. V was trimmed by 3 bases and J by 1 base, leaving 13 bases between them. Germline-derived CDR1 and CDR2 are MNHNS and SASEGT. The DNA for the CDR3 is TGTGCCAGCAGTGATGGTGGGGGAGGGTCTGGAAACACCATATATTTT. Amino acid sequence: CASSDGGGGSGNTIYF.

The rearrangement joins TRBV6-5 to TRBJ2-5; maybe TRBD1 (7 bases). The V end was cut by 4 bases, the J end by 5 bases, with 11 bases between. CDR1 is MNHEY and CDR2 is SVGAGI in the germline V gene. This CDR3 region has 13 residues. In DNA, the CDR3 is TGTGCCAGCAGTTCAGGGGGGTACGAGACCCAGTACTTC. Protein sequence: CASSSGGYETQYF.

This rearrangement joins TRBV28 to TRBJ2-2; maybe TRBD2 (7 bases). Germline CDR1 reads MDHEN; CDR2 reads SYDVKM. The CDR3 is 15 residues long. Trimming stripped 5 bases from V and 3 bases from J, with 13 bases between. The CDR3 DNA follows: TGTGCCAGCAGTACGGGGGGCGGGGACACCGGGGAGCTGTTTTTT. Translated, it gives CASSTGGGDTGELFF.

The J gene is TRBJ2-2, the V gene TRBV7-3, with D perhaps being TRBD1 or TRBD2 (5 bases each). V dropped 0 bases and J dropped 4 bases, with 15 bases sitting between them. Germline V gene sequence: CDR1 SGHTA, CDR2 FQGTGA. The length of the CDR3 is 17 residues. CDR3 DNA sequence: TGTGCCAGCAGCTTAACCGCACGAGGGACCGTCACCGGGGAGCTGTTTTTT. Residues: CASSLTARGTVTGELFF.

This chain connects TRBV7-3 to TRBJ1-2, with 7 positions matching TRBD1. The germline V gene has CDR1 SGHTA and CDR2 FQGTGA. CDR3 size: 15 residues. V lost 5 bases and J lost 6; bases outside the gene matches: 12. CDR3 loop: CASSVYPTGINGYTF. CDR3 sequence (DNA): TGTGCCAGCAGCGTATACCCGACAGGGATAAATGGCTACACCTTC. Combining the CDR3 with reference TRBV7-3 and TRBJ1-2 gives the whole variable domain GAGVSQTPSNKVTEKGKYVELRCDPISGHTALYWYRQSLGQGPEFLIYFQGTGAADDSGLPNDRFFAVRPEGSVSTLKIQRTERGDSAVYLCASSVYPTGINGYTFGSGTRLTVV.

This rearrangement joins TRBV18 to TRBJ1-5, with TRBD1 matching over 7 bases. Germline V gives CDR1 KGHSH, CDR2 LQKENI. After removal of 6 bases from V and 3 bases from J, the junction contained 8 bases not matched to a gene. The CDR3 loop spans 15 amino acids. CDR3 DNA: TGTGCCAGCTCTCGCATCGGACAGGACAATCAGCCCCAGCATTTT. Its protein product is CASSRIGQDNQPQHF.

The J gene is TRBJ2-2, the V gene TRBV19, with 9 nucleotides matching TRBD2. Germline V gene sequence: CDR1 LNHDA, CDR2 SQIVND (reference sequence). V was clipped by 6 bases and J by 0 bases; unmatched bases: 5. There are 16 residues in the CDR3. The CDR3 DNA reads as TGTGCCAGTAGCGTTAGCGGGGGCTCGAACACCGGGGAGCTGTTTTTT. This encodes CASSVSGGSNTGELFF.

The chain recombines TRBV6-1 with TRBJ1-5; 8 nucleotides align to TRBD1. Germline V gives CDR1 MNHNS, CDR2 SASEGT. Losses at the gene ends were 7 bases for V and 6 bases for J; bases not matched to a gene: 11. This CDR3 region has 15 residues. CDR3 sequence reads: CASTQKLTGVQPQHF. The CDR3 DNA is TGTGCCAGCACACAGAAATTGACAGGGGTTCAGCCCCAGCATTTT.

The chain couples TRBV18 to TRBJ2-1; possibly TRBD1 for D (5 bases). Germline V gene lookup returns CDR1 KGHSH and CDR2 LQKENI. The ends were cut back, 6 bases at V and 7 bases at J, with 10 bases in the middle. This CDR3 is 12 amino acids long. In DNA form, the CDR3 reads TGTGCCAGCTCCCCCACAGGTAATGAGCAGTTCTTC. Translation: CASSPTGNEQFF.

The V gene is TRBV29-1, the J gene TRBJ2-5, with TRBD1 matching over 10 bases. The CDR3 spans 15 residues. Trimming at V came to 4 bases and at J to 5 bases, leaving 10 bases not matched to a gene. The germline V gene encodes CDR1 SQVTM and CDR2 ANQGSEA. The DNA of the CDR3 is TGCAGCGTTGTTACCGGGACAGGGGTGTGGGAGACCCAGTACTTC. As protein: CSVVTGTGVWETQYF.

The chain has TRBV9 and TRBJ2-5; maybe TRBD1 (7 bases). Germline CDR1 SGDLS, CDR2 YYNGEE. V lost 0 bases and J 1 base, leaving 16 bases between the germline ends. This CDR3 is built from 17 residues. CDR3 loop: CASSVALEGASQETQYF. CDR3 DNA sequence: TGTGCCAGCAGCGTAGCTCTGGAGGGGGCGAGCCAAGAGACCCAGTACTTC.

This chain uses TRBV11-1 with TRBJ1-6, with 10 bases identical to TRBD1. With V trimmed by 5 bases and J by 7 bases, 5 bases remained unmatched. Germline values: CDR1 SGHAT, CDR2 FQDESV (reference sequence). The length of the CDR3 is 15 residues. The CDR3 protein is CASSATGQGNSPLHF. The CDR3 DNA reads TGTGCCAGCAGCGCGACGGGACAGGGGAATTCACCCCTCCACTTT. Full variable domain (rest looked up from reference TRBV11-1 and TRBJ1-6): EAEVAQSPRYKITEKSQAVAFWCDPISGHATLYWYRQILGQGPELLVQFQDESVVDDSQLPKDRFSAERLKGVDSTLKIQPAELGDSAMYLCASSATGQGNSPLHFGNGTRLTVT.

Written as DNA, the CDR3 is TGCGCCAGCAGCTTGGCGGCGACCCACGAGCAGTACTTC. This gives the protein CASSLAATHEQYF. The V call is TRBV5-1, the J call TRBJ2-7; D gene uncertain. With 0 bases removed from V and 5 bases from J, the gap between germline ends came to 9 bases. Germline lookup yields CDR1 SGHRS and CDR2 YFSETQ. The CDR3 length is 13 residues.